Below are 17 T cell receptor beta chains sequenced from a single sample in a study of identical twins. TCRdb analysed the 5' RACE reads with MiXCR anew, one entry per CDR3 protein. The repertoire includes 540,000 or so distinct CDR3 sequences, 20% to 25% of them detected once, and roughly 0.5% sits in the top ten. These same records also appear under a second study, on yellow fever vaccine responses in identical twins.

The sequenced sample consisted of CD4+ T cells sorted from blood. Receptor source: a woman aged 18-29 years in good health.

The chain recombines TRBV12-3 or TRBV12-4 with TRBJ1-5; no clear D. The CDR3 sequence is 14 residues long. V was shortened by 2 bases and J by 7 bases, with 12 bases between the two germline ends. CDR3 loop: CASSLRSQRQPQHF. The CDR3 nucleotides read TGTGCCAGCAGTTTAAGGAGTCAGCGCCAGCCCCAGCATTTT.

This clonotype showed up just a few times. V is TRBV20-1 and J is TRBJ2-5; 8 bases fit TRBD2. Germline V gene data show CDR1 as DFQATT and CDR2 as SNEGSKA (reference sequence). The V segment lost 6 bases and the J segment 4 bases; nucleotides outside the gene matches: 7. The CDR3 has 13 amino acids. The CDR3 sequence: CSARREGGETQYF. The CDR3 bases are TGCAGTGCCCGCCGGGAGGGAGGAGAGACCCAGTACTTC.

About this clonotype itself: A much larger clone sits a single nucleotide away, making a read error possible. V and J are TRBV5-1 and TRBJ2-2; D remains unclear. This CDR3 contains 15 residues. CDR1 SGHRS and CDR2 YFSETQ come from the germline V gene. V was cut by 1 base and J by 1 base, with 8 bases left in between. The DNA for the CDR3 is TGCGCCAGCAGCTTGCCCGTCTTGAACACCGGGGAGCTGTTTTTT. It yields the protein CASSLPVLNTGELFF.

The V and J genes are TRBV7-2 and TRBJ2-3, with TRBD2 matching over 11 bases. There are 16 residues in the CDR3. Trimming took 5 bases from V and 4 from J; bases not matched to a gene: 8. Germline CDR1 reads SGHTA; CDR2 reads FQGNSA. Written as DNA, the CDR3 is TGTGCCAGCAGCCCCAGTAGCGGGAGGGCCCCAGATACGCAGTATTTT. The encoded protein is CASSPSSGRAPDTQYF.

The J gene is TRBJ1-1, the V gene TRBV28, with D unresolved. With 5 bases removed from V and 0 bases from J, the gap between germline ends came to 13 bases. The CDR3 has 15 amino acids. The V gene's germline CDR1 is MDHEN and CDR2 SYDVKM. Here the CDR3 DNA reads TGTGCCAGCAGTGCCAGCCCTGTAATGAACACTGAAGCTTTCTTT. Its protein is CASSASPVMNTEAFF.

This clonotype came up a few times. The chain is built from TRBV10-3 and TRBJ2-6; tentative D call: TRBD1 (6 bases). CDR3 length: 21 residues. The germline gives CDR1 ENHRY, CDR2 SYGVKD. The V end was cut by 2 bases, the J end by 1 base, with 24 bases between. The CDR3 DNA sequence: TGTGCCATCAGTGAGATGCAGGGGTGGACCCCTTATCCTTCTGGGGCCAACGTCCTGACTTTC. Protein: CAISEMQGWTPYPSGANVLTF.

The chain links TRBV28 to TRBJ2-3; TRBD1 aligns across 8 bases. The J segment lost 0 bases and the V segment lost 6 bases, leaving 8 bases of the junction unmatched. The CDR3 runs 16 residues. Germline loops: CDR1 MDHEN, CDR2 SYDVKM. The DNA of the CDR3 is TGTGCCAGCAGGAACAGGGGGTCTCCTAGCACAGATACGCAGTATTTT. Translation: CASRNRGSPSTDTQYF. The full variable domain, with the rest looked up from reference TRBV28 and TRBJ2-3, is DVKVTQSSRYLVKRTGEKVFLECVQDMDHENMFWYRQDPGLGLRLIYFSYDVKMKEKGDIPEGYSVSREKKERFSLILESASTNQTSMYLCASRNRGSPSTDTQYFGPGTRLTVL.

The chain uses TRBV5-1 and TRBJ2-5, with a tentative D call TRBD1 (6 bases). Germline V gives CDR1 SGHRS, CDR2 YFSETQ. The CDR3 spans 14 residues. V lost 1 base and J lost 5, with 12 bases in between. Here the CDR3 reads CASSLSSGVETQYF. The DNA for the CDR3 is TGCGCCAGCAGCTTGTCCTCAGGGGTGGAGACCCAGTACTTC.

This chain joins TRBV9 and TRBJ1-2, with D maybe TRBD1 (5 bases). The CDR3 has 14 amino acids. Trimming took off 3 bases at V and 8 bases at J, with 17 bases between the two ends. CDR1 is SGDLS, CDR2 YYNGEE, per germline. The CDR3 nucleotides read TGTGCCAGCAGCGCTTTACAGGAGATAGGGGGCTACACCTTC. Translation gives CASSALQEIGGYTF. The full variable domain, in which reference TRBV9 and TRBJ1-2 provide the parts outside the CDR3, is DSGVTQTPKHLITATGQRVTLRCSPRSGDLSVYWYQQSLDQGLQFLIQYYNGEERAKGNILERFSAQQFPDLHSELNLSSLELGDSALYFCASSALQEIGGYTFGSGTRLTVV.

V and J are TRBV5-1 and TRBJ2-6, with D possibly called TRBD1 or TRBD2 (5 bases each). V lost 0 bases to trimming and J lost 0 bases, with 7 bases between them. The CDR3 is 16 amino acids. CDR1 and CDR2 from the germline V gene are SGHRS and YFSETQ. This CDR3 is CASSLAGTSGANVLTF. The CDR3 DNA follows: TGCGCCAGCAGCTTGGCCGGGACCTCTGGGGCCAACGTCCTGACTTTC.

This clonotype was counted at least ten times. The chain combines TRBV24-1 with TRBJ2-2, with no clear D. This CDR3 is built from 12 residues. Trimming took off 2 bases at V and 5 bases at J, with 2 bases between the two ends. Looked up from germline, CDR1 is KGHDR and CDR2 is SFDVKD. In DNA, the CDR3 is TGTGCCACCAGTGATTATACCGGGGAGCTGTTTTTT. It encodes CATSDYTGELFF.

This clonotype was observed a few times. The V and J genes are TRBV20-1 and TRBJ2-2, with unresolved D. The CDR3 covers 14 residues. Trimming removed 3 bases at V and 2 bases at J, with 10 bases between. Germline V gene data show CDR1 as DFQATT and CDR2 as SNEGSKA (reference sequence). The CDR3 here is CSASRQTNTGELFF. The DNA for the CDR3 is TGCAGTGCTAGTCGTCAAACCAACACCGGGGAGCTGTTTTTT.

This clonotype has just a few counts. V and J are TRBV20-1 and TRBJ2-3; TRBD2 might be the D (6 bases). Germline CDR1 reads DFQATT; CDR2 reads SNEGSKA (reference sequence). This CDR3 is built from 14 residues. V lost 6 bases and J lost 0, with 13 bases in between. CDR3 bases: TGCAGTGCCGGGGGACGCCCTAGCACAGATACGCAGTATTTT. Protein: CSAGGRPSTDTQYF.

The rearrangement uses TRBV9 and TRBJ2-5; TRBD2 agrees at 8 bases. CDR1 and CDR2 (germline): SGDLS, YYNGEE. V was clipped by 4 bases and J by 5 bases; unmatched bases: 13. This CDR3 contains 16 residues. In DNA form, the CDR3 reads TGTGCCAGCAGCCCACATGGGTCTAGCGGGCGCGAGACCCAGTACTTC. The encoded protein is CASSPHGSSGRETQYF.

This clonotype was observed many times. The chain uses TRBV5-1 and TRBJ2-1; D uncertain. Germline CDR1 is SGHRS and CDR2 is YFSETQ. V dropped 0 bases and J dropped 0 bases, with 10 bases sitting between them. This CDR3 region has 16 residues. Here the CDR3 DNA reads TGCGCCAGCAGCTTGGGAGCCGCGAGCTCCTACAATGAGCAGTTCTTC. Translated, it gives CASSLGAASSYNEQFF.

The chain joins TRBV24-1 to TRBJ2-2, with D perhaps matching TRBD1 (5 bases). V was cut by 7 bases and J by 0 bases, with 11 bases left in between. The CDR3 totals 15 residues. CDR1 is KGHDR and CDR2 is SFDVKD in the germline V gene. CDR3 sequence reads: CATRATASNTGELFF. The DNA for the CDR3 is TGTGCCACCAGGGCGACAGCCTCGAACACCGGGGAGCTGTTTTTT.

The rearrangement joins TRBV5-1 to TRBJ2-1; a weak D match, TRBD2 (6 bases). The CDR3 has 15 amino acids. The germline gives CDR1 SGHRS, CDR2 YFSETQ. V was trimmed by 1 base and J by 4 bases, leaving 12 bases between them. The CDR3 loop is CASSLFAGTYNEQFF. The CDR3 DNA is TGCGCCAGCAGCTTGTTTGCGGGAACTTACAATGAGCAGTTCTTC.